The 28 T cell receptor beta chains listed next were all sequenced from one sample in a study of Ad26.COV2.S vaccination and SARS-CoV-2 variants. Sequenced by immunoSEQ multiplex PCR; TCRdb stores in-frame clones only, minus some. The data show fewer than 900,000 clones, roughly 90% seen once. Stated treatment: roughly 18 received Ad26.COV2.S at low or high dose, single or two shots; a few received placebo; per-sample allocation not given. Collection of samples fell on day 63 after the first vaccine or placebo injection. Material: peripheral blood, obtained in a trial of Ad26.COV2.S vaccine versus placebo. The receptors were sampled from a person between 18 and 65 years old who received the Ad26.COV2.S COVID-19 vaccine or a placebo.

This clone was counted once. The V gene is TRBV20-1, the J gene TRBJ2-1; D is unclear. The germline V gene encodes CDR1 DFQATT and CDR2 SNEGSKA (reference sequence). This CDR3 spans 11 amino acids. V lost 1 base to trimming and J lost 11 bases, with 9 bases between them. CDR3 in DNA: TGCAGTGCTAGAGTAGGGCTAAAGCAGTTCTTC. Its translation: CSARVGLKQFF.

The V gene is TRBV5-1, the J gene TRBJ2-3, with D possibly being TRBD1 or TRBD2 (6 bases each). This CDR3 region has 14 residues. CDR1 and CDR2 from the germline V gene are SGHRS and YFSETQ. V lost 1 base to trimming and J lost 4 bases, with 10 bases between them. DNA of the CDR3: TGCGCCAGCAGCTTGCCGGGGGCTTCAGATACGCAGTATTTT. It codes for CASSLPGASDTQYF. Based on the CDR3 plus reference TRBV5-1 and TRBJ2-3, the full variable domain is KAGVTQTPRYLIKTRGQQVTLSCSPISGHRSVSWYQQTPGQGLQFLFEYFSETQRNKGNFPGRFSGRQFSNSRSEMNVSTLELGDSALYLCASSLPGASDTQYFGPGTRLTVL.

CDR3 sequence (DNA): TGTGCCAGCGCAGGGGCCTACAATGAGCAGTTCTTC. Translated: CASAGAYNEQFF. This chain joins TRBV12-3 or TRBV12-4 and TRBJ2-1, with a tentative D call TRBD1 (6 bases). Trimming removed 8 bases at V and 2 bases at J, with 7 bases between. The CDR3 has 12 amino acids.

This rearrangement joins TRBV3-1 (or the pseudogene TRBV3-2) to TRBJ2-7; unclear D gene. The germline V and J ends were trimmed by 1 base and 6 bases, with 4 bases remaining between them. Germline CDR1 and CDR2: LGHDT and YNNKEL (reference sequence). CDR3 length equals 11 residues. The CDR3 bases are TGTGCCAGCAGCCAAGTATCCGAGCAGTACTTC. Its protein is CASSQVSEQYF.

The chain combines TRBV5-4 with TRBJ1-3, with no clear D. Per the germline V gene, CDR1 is SGHNT and CDR2 is YYREEE (reference sequence). This CDR3 contains 15 residues. Deletions cut 1 base from V and 0 bases from J, with 8 bases between. This CDR3 reads CASSLRPDSGNTIYF. Written as DNA, the CDR3 is TGTGCCAGCAGCTTGAGGCCAGACTCTGGAAACACCATATATTTT.

This chain connects TRBV19 to TRBJ2-2; no clear D. Germline lookup yields CDR1 LNHDA and CDR2 SQIVND (reference sequence). V lost 4 bases to trimming and J lost 5 bases, with 11 bases between them. The CDR3 is made up of 14 amino acids. This CDR3 is CASSKEVGTGELFF. Written as DNA, the CDR3 is TGTGCCAGTAGTAAAGAGGTGGGGACCGGGGAGCTGTTTTTT.

The rearrangement uses TRBV3-1 (or the pseudogene TRBV3-2) and TRBJ2-5; D ambiguous. With 4 bases removed from V and 2 bases from J, the gap between germline ends came to 5 bases. CDR3 length equals 12 residues. Germline V gene lookup returns CDR1 LGHDT and CDR2 YNNKEL (reference sequence). The CDR3 here is CASSPLQETQYF. The CDR3 nucleotides read TGTGCCAGCAGCCCACTACAAGAGACCCAGTACTTC.

V usage is TRBV2 and J usage is TRBJ2-2; D remains unclear. CDR1 is SNHLY, CDR2 FYNNEI, per germline. The CDR3 covers 15 residues. V was trimmed by 2 bases and J by 1 base, leaving 8 bases between them. As DNA, the CDR3 is TGTGCCAGCAGTGAACGGCACCTGAACACCGGGGAGCTGTTTTTT. This codes for CASSERHLNTGELFF. The full variable domain, in which reference TRBV2 and TRBJ2-2 provide the parts outside the CDR3, is EPEVTQTPSHQVTQMGQEVILRCVPISNHLYFYWYRQILGQKVEFLVSFYNNEISEKSEIFDDQFSVERPDGSNFTLKIRSTKLEDSAMYFCASSERHLNTGELFFGEGSRLTVL.

V usage is TRBV29-1 and J usage is TRBJ2-1, with 8 bases identical to TRBD1. The germline CDR1 and CDR2 sequences are SQVTM and ANQGSEA. The CDR3 has 11 amino acids. The V gene end was trimmed by 6 bases and the J gene end by 13 bases; junction bases not matched to a gene: 8. CDR3 amino acids: CSVGAGQGQFF. The CDR3 region has the DNA TGCAGCGTAGGGGCCGGACAGGGTCAGTTCTTC.

This clone was counted once. J is TRBJ1-5 and V is TRBV19; D may be TRBD1 (5 bases). Germline V gives CDR1 LNHDA, CDR2 SQIVND (reference sequence). This CDR3 has 16 amino acids. Trimming took 4 bases from V and 1 from J, leaving 14 bases between them. The CDR3 is CASSKLWGSSNQPQHF. As DNA, the CDR3 is TGTGCCAGTAGTAAGTTATGGGGGTCGAGCAATCAGCCCCAGCATTTT.

The chain links TRBV14 to TRBJ1-1; D remains unclear. The CDR3 totals 15 residues. The germline V and J ends were trimmed by 1 base and 2 bases, with 11 bases remaining between them. CDR1 SGHDN and CDR2 FVKESK come from the germline V gene. CDR3 sequence (DNA): TGTGCCAGCAGCCAAGCGGGAACAGTCAACACTGAAGCTTTCTTT. It is translated as CASSQAGTVNTEAFF.

A remark on this clone: A read error may produce the germline difference seen at one junction end. The chain joins TRBV6-5 to TRBJ1-1, with 7 bases fitting TRBD1. CDR1 is MNHEY, CDR2 SVGAGI, per germline. CDR3 size: 11 residues. The CDR3, as DNA: TGTGCCAGCAGTACAGGGGTGGAGCTTTCTTTT. Amino acid sequence: CASSTGVELSF.

CDR3 DNA: TGCGCCAGCAGCCAACGCTGGGTAGGGGTGAACACTGAAGCTTTCTTT. Translation: CASSQRWVGVNTEAFF. The chain uses TRBV4-3 and TRBJ1-1; possible D gene TRBD1, 5 bases. The germline V gene has CDR1 LGHNA and CDR2 YSLEER. The ends were cut back, 2 bases at V and 0 bases at J, with 13 bases in the middle. The CDR3 is made up of 16 amino acids.

This rearrangement joins TRBV2 to TRBJ1-6, with D unclear. The germline CDR1 and CDR2 sequences are SNHLY and FYNNEI. V was trimmed by 10 bases and J by 0 bases, leaving 22 bases between them. The CDR3 length is 18 residues. This chain's CDR3 is CANTLADEKSSYNSPLHF. The CDR3 nucleotides are TGTGCCAACACTCTTGCGGACGAAAAAAGCTCCTATAATTCACCCCTCCACTTT.

The table lists this clone with a few counts. The CDR3 spells CASSYSADPHEAFF. The CDR3 DNA follows: TGTGCCAGCAGTTACTCGGCAGATCCTCACGAAGCTTTCTTT. The J gene is TRBJ1-1, the V gene TRBV6-5, with no clear D. This CDR3 is built from 14 residues. The V end lost 0 bases, the J end lost 8 bases, and 13 bases lay between the germline ends. Germline CDR1 reads MNHEY; CDR2 reads SVGAGI.

This chain links TRBV5-4 with TRBJ2-3; D possibly corresponds to TRBD1 (6 bases). Germline V CDR1 and CDR2: SGHNT, YYREEE (reference sequence). This CDR3 spans 14 amino acids. V lost 0 bases to trimming and J lost 6 bases, with 11 bases between them. This CDR3 is CASSLEGRGDTQYF. DNA of the CDR3: TGTGCCAGCAGCTTGGAAGGCAGGGGCGATACGCAGTATTTT.

As regards this clone: The same CDR3 also results from other DNA sequences found in this sample. V and J are TRBV6-1 and TRBJ2-5; TRBD2 matches 13 bases. The CDR3 is 16 residues long. Germline trimming cut 1 base from V and 1 base from J; bases unmatched to any gene: 0. Germline V gene sequence: CDR1 MNHNS, CDR2 SASEGT. The CDR3 sequence is CASSEGLAGGQETQYF. CDR3 nucleotides: TGTGCCAGCAGTGAAGGACTAGCGGGGGGCCAAGAGACCCAGTACTTC.

The chain employs TRBV10-3 and TRBJ2-7; no clear D. Trimming cost V 2 bases and J 3 bases, with 5 bases left between them. Germline V gene data show CDR1 as ENHRY and CDR2 as SYGVKD. The CDR3 runs 12 residues. The CDR3 DNA sequence: TGTGCCATCAGTGAGGTCCTCTACGAGCAGTACTTC. Translated: CAISEVLYEQYF.

The rearrangement links TRBV15 to TRBJ1-2; 8 positions agree with TRBD1. The V segment lost 0 bases and the J segment 2 bases; nucleotides outside the gene matches: 2. Germline V gene sequence: CDR1 LNHNV, CDR2 YYDKDF (reference sequence). CDR3 length: 15 residues. The CDR3 here is CATSRERQGNYGYTF. As DNA, the CDR3 is TGTGCCACCAGCAGAGAGCGACAGGGGAACTATGGCTACACCTTC.

The table lists this clone with a count of one. This chain's CDR3 is CASSFLEQAENEKLFF. CDR3 nucleotides: TGTGCCAGCAGCTTTCTTGAACAGGCGGAAAATGAAAAACTGTTTTTT. This chain uses TRBV6-4 with TRBJ1-4; a weak D match, TRBD1 (5 bases). The length of the CDR3 is 16 residues. Trimming removed 6 bases from V and 5 bases from J, with 19 bases in between. CDR1 and CDR2 (germline): MRHNA, SNTAGT.

Concerning this clone itself: Within the sample, other DNA sequences also encode this same CDR3. The CDR3 is CASSDPGSSYEQYF. The CDR3 DNA is TGTGCCAGCAGTGACCCAGGGAGCTCCTACGAGCAGTACTTC. The chain recombines TRBV2 with TRBJ2-7; D assignment may be TRBD1 or TRBD2 (5 bases each). V dropped 3 bases and J dropped 0 bases, with 9 bases sitting between them. The CDR3 extends over 14 amino acids. CDR1 is SNHLY and CDR2 is FYNNEI in the germline V gene.

J is TRBJ2-1 and V is TRBV24-1, with D possibly TRBD1 on 6 matching bases. Per germline, CDR1 KGHDR and CDR2 SFDVKD. The CDR3 is made up of 15 amino acids. Deletions cut 2 bases from V and 0 bases from J, with 7 bases between. This CDR3 is CATSDSDSSYNEQFF. The CDR3 bases are TGTGCCACCAGTGATTCGGACAGCTCCTACAATGAGCAGTTCTTC.

This chain uses TRBV11-2 with TRBJ2-2, with D hard to call. Trimming left V 5 bases short and J 1 base short, with 17 bases between. The CDR3 has 17 residues. Germline CDR1 is SGHAT and CDR2 is FQNNGV. Here the CDR3 reads CASSPNPPDLNTGELFF. In DNA form, the CDR3 reads TGTGCCAGCAGCCCTAACCCTCCTGACTTGAACACCGGGGAGCTGTTTTTT.

The chain uses TRBV19 and TRBJ2-4; D is unclear. This CDR3 region has 15 residues. The germline gives CDR1 LNHDA, CDR2 SQIVND (reference sequence). V was trimmed by 6 bases and J by 2 bases, leaving 14 bases between them. The CDR3, as DNA: TGTGCCAGTAGCCTGATTGTGGGATCCAAAAACATTCAGTACTTC. Residues: CASSLIVGSKNIQYF.

The chain links TRBV2 to TRBJ1-2; D is uncertain. This CDR3 comprises 12 residues. Deletions cut 7 bases from V and 8 bases from J, with 14 bases between. The V gene's germline CDR1 is SNHLY and CDR2 FYNNEI. The CDR3 DNA sequence: TGTGCCAGCACACTCCGAAGTGGCGGCTACACCTTC. Its translation: CASTLRSGGYTF. The whole variable domain, filled in from reference TRBV2 and TRBJ1-2, reads EPEVTQTPSHQVTQMGQEVILRCVPISNHLYFYWYRQILGQKVEFLVSFYNNEISEKSEIFDDQFSVERPDGSNFTLKIRSTKLEDSAMYFCASTLRSGGYTFGSGTRLTVV.

J is TRBJ1-5 and V is TRBV30; D might be TRBD1 (6 bases). V was shortened by 4 bases and J by 2 bases, with 12 bases between the two germline ends. Germline assignment: CDR1 GTSNPN and CDR2 SVGIG (reference sequence). CDR3 length: 14 residues. The CDR3 spells CAWKQGNGNQPQHF. CDR3 in DNA: TGTGCCTGGAAACAGGGAAACGGCAATCAGCCCCAGCATTTT. Looking up the rest from reference TRBV30 and TRBJ1-5 gives the full variable domain: SQTIHQWPATLVQPVGSPLSLECTVEGTSNPNLYWYRQAAGRGLQLLFYSVGIGQISSEVPQNLSASRPQDRQFILSSKKLLLSDSGFYLCAWKQGNGNQPQHFGDGTRLSIL.

The table lists this clone with a count of one. The same CDR3 arises from other DNA sequences in this sample as well. CDR3 residues: CASSSQGSQETQYF. In DNA, the CDR3 is TGCGCCAGCAGCTCACAGGGTTCGCAAGAGACCCAGTACTTC. The chain links TRBV5-1 to TRBJ2-5, with D possibly matching TRBD1 (6 bases). Germline-derived CDR1 and CDR2 are SGHRS and YFSETQ. CDR3 length: 14 amino acids. V was pared by 3 bases and J by 2 bases, with 11 bases between.

This chain links TRBV6-6 with TRBJ2-7; perhaps TRBD1 as D (5 bases). V lost 7 bases and J lost 6, with 22 bases in between. The CDR3 extends over 15 amino acids. In germline, CDR1 is MNHNY, CDR2 SVGAGI (reference sequence). The CDR3 here is CASIAGPYGASEQYF. The DNA for the CDR3 is TGTGCCAGCATCGCTGGCCCATATGGGGCGAGCGAGCAGTACTTC.